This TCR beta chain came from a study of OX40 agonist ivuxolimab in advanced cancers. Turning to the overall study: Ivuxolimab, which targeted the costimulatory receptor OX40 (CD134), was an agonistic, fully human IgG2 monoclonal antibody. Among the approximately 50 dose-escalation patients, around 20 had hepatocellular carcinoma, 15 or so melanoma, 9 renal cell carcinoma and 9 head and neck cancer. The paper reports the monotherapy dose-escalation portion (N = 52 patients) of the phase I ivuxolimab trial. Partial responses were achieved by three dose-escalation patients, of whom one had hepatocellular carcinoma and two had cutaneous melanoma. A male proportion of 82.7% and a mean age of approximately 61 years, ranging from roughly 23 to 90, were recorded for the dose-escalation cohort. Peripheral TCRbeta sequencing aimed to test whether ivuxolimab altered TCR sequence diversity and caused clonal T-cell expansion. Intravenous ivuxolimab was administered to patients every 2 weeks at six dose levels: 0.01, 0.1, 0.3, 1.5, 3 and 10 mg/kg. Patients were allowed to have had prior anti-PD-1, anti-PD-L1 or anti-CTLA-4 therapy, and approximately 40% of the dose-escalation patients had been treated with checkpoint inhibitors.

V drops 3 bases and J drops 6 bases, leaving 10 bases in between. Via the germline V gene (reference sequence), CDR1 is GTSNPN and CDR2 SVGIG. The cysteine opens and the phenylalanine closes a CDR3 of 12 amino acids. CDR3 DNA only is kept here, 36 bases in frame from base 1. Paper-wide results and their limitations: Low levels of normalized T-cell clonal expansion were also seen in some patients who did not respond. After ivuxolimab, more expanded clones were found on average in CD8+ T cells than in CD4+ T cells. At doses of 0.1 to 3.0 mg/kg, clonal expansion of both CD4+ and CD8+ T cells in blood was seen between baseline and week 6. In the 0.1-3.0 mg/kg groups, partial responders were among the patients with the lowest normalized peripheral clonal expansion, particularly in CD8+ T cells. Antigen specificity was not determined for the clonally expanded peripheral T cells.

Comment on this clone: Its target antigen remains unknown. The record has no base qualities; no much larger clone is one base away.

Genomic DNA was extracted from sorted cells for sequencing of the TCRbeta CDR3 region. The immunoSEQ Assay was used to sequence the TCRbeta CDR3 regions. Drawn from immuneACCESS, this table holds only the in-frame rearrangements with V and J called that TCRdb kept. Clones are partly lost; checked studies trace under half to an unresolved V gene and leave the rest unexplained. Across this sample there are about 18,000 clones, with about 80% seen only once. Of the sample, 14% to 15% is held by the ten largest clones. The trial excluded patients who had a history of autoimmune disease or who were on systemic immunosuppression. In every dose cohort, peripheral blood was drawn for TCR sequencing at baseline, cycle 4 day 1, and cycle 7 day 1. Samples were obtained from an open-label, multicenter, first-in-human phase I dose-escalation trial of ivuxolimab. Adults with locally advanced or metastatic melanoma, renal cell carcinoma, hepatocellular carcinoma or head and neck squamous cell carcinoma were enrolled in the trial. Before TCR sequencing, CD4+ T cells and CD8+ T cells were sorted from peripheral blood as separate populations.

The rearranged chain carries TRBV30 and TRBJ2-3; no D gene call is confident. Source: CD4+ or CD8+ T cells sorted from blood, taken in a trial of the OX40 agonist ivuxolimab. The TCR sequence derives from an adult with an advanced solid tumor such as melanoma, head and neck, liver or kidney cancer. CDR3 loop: CAWSISLDTQYF. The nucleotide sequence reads TGTGCCTGGAGCATATCGCTGGATACGCAGTATTTT.